This T cell receptor (beta chain) originates from a study of T-cell memory formation after mild COVID-19. Findings of the study overall: Whether day 37 second-wave clones are SARS-CoV-2-specific was not confirmed. The finding that pre-infection memory included some responding clones suggested that cross-reactive memory joined.

The CDR3 runs 14 residues. Trimming stripped 5 bases from V and 8 bases from J, with 18 bases between. Germline-derived CDR1 and CDR2 are SGHNT and YENEEA. MiXCR was run by TCRdb on the 5' RACE reads, yielding one entry per CDR3 protein. The data contain about 180,000 distinct CDR3 sequences, approximately 17% of them singletons. This clonotype was observed a few times. What it recognizes is unknown. V usage is TRBV11-3 and J usage is TRBJ1-1; D is unresolved. The sample taken for sequencing was PBMCs or a T cell subset sorted from them (not recorded which). This clonotype was obtained from a man aged 18-30 years who had mild COVID-19 (a few samples of this study predate the infection). Cell type and time point are not known. The CDR3 here is CASSASSGSAEAFF. In DNA form, the CDR3 reads TGTGCCAGCAGCGCGAGTTCCGGGAGCGCGGAAGCTTTCTTT.